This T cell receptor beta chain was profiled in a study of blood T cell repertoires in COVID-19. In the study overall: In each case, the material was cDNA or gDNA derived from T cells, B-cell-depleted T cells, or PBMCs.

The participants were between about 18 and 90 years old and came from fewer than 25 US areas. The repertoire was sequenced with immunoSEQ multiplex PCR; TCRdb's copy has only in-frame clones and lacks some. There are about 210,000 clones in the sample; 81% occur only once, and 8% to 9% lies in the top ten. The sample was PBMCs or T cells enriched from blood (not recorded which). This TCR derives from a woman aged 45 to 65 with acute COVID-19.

CDR3 DNA: TGTGCCAGCAGCTCACAAGGGGGCGGGCGGACTGAAGCTTTCTTT. Amino acids: CASSSQGGGRTEAFF. V and J are TRBV7-2 and TRBJ1-1; 7 positions match TRBD1. With 4 bases clipped from V and 5 bases from J, the junction kept 10 bases outside the gene matches. This CDR3 has 15 amino acids. Germline V gene data show CDR1 as SGHTA and CDR2 as FQGNSA.